Presented here are 5 T cell receptor beta chains from one specimen sequenced in a study of blood T cell repertoires in COVID-19. TCRdb's copy holds only in-frame clones and misses some; the assay was immunoSEQ multiplex PCR. The sample contains about 160,000 clones, more than 75% of which appear only once. Input material: peripheral blood. The receptors here all came from a woman between 55 and 75 years old with COVID-19, enrolled during active disease.

This chain joins TRBV4-2 and TRBJ1-4; 9 nucleotides match TRBD1. The CDR3 consists of 15 residues. The germline V gene has CDR1 LGHNA and CDR2 YNFKEQ. J lost 2 bases, V lost 4 bases, and 2 bases had no gene match. CDR3 in DNA: TGTGCCAGCAGCCCTGGGACAGGGACTAATGAAAAACTGTTTTTT. Amino acid sequence: CASSPGTGTNEKLFF.

The chain joins TRBV6-1 to TRBJ1-2; TRBD1 aligns across 8 bases. The germline V gene encodes CDR1 MNHNS and CDR2 SASEGT. After removal of 2 bases from V and 1 base from J, the junction contained 15 bases not matched to a gene. The CDR3 is made up of 19 amino acids. Written as DNA, the CDR3 is TGTGCCAGCAGTGAACGCAACACAGGGACAGGACGAAATAACTATGGCTACACCTTC. Protein sequence: CASSERNTGTGRNNYGYTF.

This chain uses TRBV9 with TRBJ2-1; D may be TRBD2 (6 bases). The CDR3 has 14 amino acids. The germline V and J ends were trimmed by 7 bases and 10 bases, with 21 bases remaining between them. CDR1 is SGDLS and CDR2 is YYNGEE in the germline V gene. The CDR3 DNA sequence: TGTGCCAGCGCCCGAGGGACTTTGACGAAGGAGCAGTTCTTC. Its protein is CASARGTLTKEQFF.

The chain is built from TRBV27 and TRBJ2-1, with D perhaps TRBD2 (5 bases). Germline V gives CDR1 MNHEY, CDR2 SMNVEV (reference sequence). The V and J ends lost 0 bases and 0 bases respectively, with 9 bases between them. The CDR3 covers 16 residues. DNA of the CDR3: TGTGCCAGCAGTTTATCTGGGAGAGGCTCCTACAATGAGCAGTTCTTC. Its protein product is CASSLSGRGSYNEQFF.

This chain connects TRBV19 to TRBJ2-3; unclear D gene. Trimming cost V 1 base and J 2 bases, with 13 bases left between them. This CDR3 contains 16 residues. Germline values: CDR1 LNHDA, CDR2 SQIVND (reference sequence). The CDR3 here is CASSIGPAYPTDTQYF. In DNA form, the CDR3 reads TGTGCCAGTAGTATAGGCCCAGCGTATCCCACAGATACGCAGTATTTT.